This TCR beta chain is drawn from a study of cytomegalovirus exposure and HLA in healthy donors. This table comes from immunoSEQ multiplex PCR, and its TCRdb copy is limited to in-frame clones, with some not included. Of roughly 62,000 clones in the sample, about 91% were seen once. This sequence originates from a woman younger than 45 in good health and CMV-seronegative. Sequenced input: PBMCs.

The CDR3 DNA sequence: TGCACCAGCAGCCAAGAAGAAGCGGGAGGAGTCAATGAGCAGTTCTTC. This codes for CTSSQEEAGGVNEQFF. V usage is TRBV1 and J usage is TRBJ2-1; the tabulated D call, TRBD2, remains unverified against the DNA. TRBV1 is a documented pseudogene. This CDR3 comprises 16 residues.